This T cell receptor delta chain was captured in a study of γδ T cells in repeated Plasmodium falciparum infection. Whole-study context: Donors were malaria-exposed Malian children or age- and gender-matched Australian children. Donors had four controlled P. falciparum NF54 infections over roughly 620 days.

This clone showed up just a few times. This sequence is one base from a far larger clone and is likely a read error. At the DNA level, this CDR3 is encoded by other sequences in the same sample as well. Each sorted gammadelta sample had TRG and TRD chains sequenced. TCRdb processed the multiplex PCR reads again with the CATT caller. This sample has about 51,000 delta-chain clones; roughly 2% occur once, and the top ten carry 20% to 25%. Sequencing was carried out using gamma-delta T cells from blood. This clonotype was obtained from a pool of human donors (malaria-infected and uninfected, not separated).

The CDR3 sequence is CACDTLRGGHPFEPDKLIF. CDR3 in DNA: TGTGCCTGTGACACGTTGCGTGGGGGACACCCTTTCGAGCCCGATAAACTCATCTTT. The V and J genes are TRDV2 and TRDJ1; 7 bases are a match to TRDD3. The J gene, not given by TCRdb, was assigned here from a germline match of the nucleotide sequence. Trimming at V came to 1 base and at J to 3 bases, leaving 19 bases not matched to a gene. CDR3 length equals 19 residues. Germline CDR1 and CDR2: GEAIGNYY and EKD.